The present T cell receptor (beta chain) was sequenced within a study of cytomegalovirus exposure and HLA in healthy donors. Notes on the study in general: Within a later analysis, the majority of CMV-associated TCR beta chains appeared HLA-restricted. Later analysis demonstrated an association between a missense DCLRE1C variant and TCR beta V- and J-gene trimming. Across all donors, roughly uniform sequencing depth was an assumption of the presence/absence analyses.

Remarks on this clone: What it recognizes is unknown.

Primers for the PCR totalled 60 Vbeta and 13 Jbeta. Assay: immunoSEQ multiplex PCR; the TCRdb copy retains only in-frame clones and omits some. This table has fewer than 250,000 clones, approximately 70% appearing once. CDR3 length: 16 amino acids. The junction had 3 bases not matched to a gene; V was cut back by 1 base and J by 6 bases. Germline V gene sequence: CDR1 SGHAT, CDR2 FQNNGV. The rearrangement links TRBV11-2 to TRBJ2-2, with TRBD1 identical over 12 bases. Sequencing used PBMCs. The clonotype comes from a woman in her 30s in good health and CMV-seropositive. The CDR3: CASSLGGQGASGELFF. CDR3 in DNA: TGTGCCAGCAGCTTAGGGGGACAGGGGGCTTCCGGGGAGCTGTTTTTT.